These T cell receptor beta chains were read from a single sample in a study of blood T cell repertoires in COVID-19. Here immunoSEQ multiplex PCR was the method, and the copy in TCRdb shows in-frame clones only, minus some. The sample has roughly 200,000 clones; 86% are singletons. Sequencing was performed on PBMCs or T cells enriched from blood (not recorded which). These receptors all stem from a woman between 40 and 50 years old with acute COVID-19. CDR3s include the opening cysteine and the closing phenylalanine or tryptophan. The size entry is marked missing in some rows and otherwise reads once, few, many or a size class.

NA,TRBJ1-1,TRBV19,CATTGGGTEAFF
NA,TRBJ2-3,TRBV7-8,CASSLTATDTQYF
NA,TRBJ1-2,TRBV5-4,CASSPLPDRGPGGYTF
NA,TRBJ1-1,TRBV2,CASRRGVGQTTEAFF
NA,TRBJ2-1,TRBV7-3,CASSLTLAGGPGSEQFF
NA,TRBJ2-3,TRBV7-2,CASSSNQGGTDTQYF
NA,TRBJ1-5,TRBV4-1,CASSQVRDRADNQPQHF
NA,TRBJ1-1,TRBV7-2,CASSFPLTGGTEAFF
NA,TRBJ2-2,TRBV7-6,CASRELAGTSNTGELFF
NA,TRBJ2-5,TRBV5-1,CASSSHRGRGIETQYF
once,TRBJ2-1,TRBV29-1,CSVALRRSNEQFF
NA,TRBJ1-4,TRBV6-4,CASSVRGHEKLFF
NA,TRBJ1-5,TRBV2,CASSEAIRGQPQHF
NA,TRBJ1-2,TRBV28,CASSLSTGGLMNGYTF
NA,TRBJ2-2,TRBV15,CATSTAGAGELFF
NA,TRBJ2-7,TRBV4-3,CASSQETGTAISYEQYF
NA,TRBJ1-4,TRBV30,CAWSKGGGNEKLFF
NA,TRBJ1-1,TRBV4-1,CASSQGASGMNTEAFF
NA,TRBJ1-2,TRBV5-1,CASSSQGIEGYTF
once,TRBJ1-1,TRBV5-6,CASSPTVFGMSEAFF
NA,TRBJ1-1,TRBV5-6,CASSPGLGARTEAFF
NA,TRBJ1-1,TRBV11-2,CASSSRGGSAEAFF
once,TRBJ1-1,TRBV10-3,CAISRVGLTNTEAFF
NA,TRBJ1-3,TRBV5-1,CASSPDRVGNTIYF
NA,TRBJ1-1,TRBV5-1,CASSPGGNTEAFF
NA,TRBJ1-2,TRBV5-5,CASSLEGAAEGGYTF
NA,TRBJ1-2,TRBV12-3/TRBV12-4,CASRDRVGGYTF
NA,TRBJ1-1,TRBV18,CASSPQGNDGTEAFF
NA,TRBJ2-3,TRBV7-9,CASSLGGGTGGDTQYF
NA,TRBJ1-4,TRBV5-1,CASRFTSGTAASNEKLFF
NA,TRBJ1-6,TRBV11-2,CASSSAGGGRSSPLHF
NA,TRBJ2-1,TRBV2,CASTKTGGHEQFF
NA,TRBJ1-5,TRBV6-5,CASRPGGYNQPQHF
NA,TRBJ1-3,TRBV9,CASSGRQGTIGNTIYF
once,TRBJ1-2,TRBV10-3,CAISATLTGREGYTF
NA,TRBJ2-3,TRBV7-9,CASSQTGGSTDTQYF
NA,TRBJ1-1,TRBV11-2,CASSLVRNTEAFF
few,TRBJ1-2,TRBV6-2/TRBV6-3,CASSYWQNYGYTF
NA,TRBJ1-4,TRBV27,CASSRVSNEKLFF
once,TRBJ2-1,TRBV13,CASSAGTSGYNEQFF
NA,TRBJ2-2,TRBV4-1,CASSQPAGELFF
NA,TRBJ1-1,TRBV27,CASSPYRANTEAFF
NA,TRBJ2-3,TRBV9,CASSIGTSGGGDTQYF
NA,TRBJ2-2,TRBV7-3,CASSLTVGRGVNTGELFF